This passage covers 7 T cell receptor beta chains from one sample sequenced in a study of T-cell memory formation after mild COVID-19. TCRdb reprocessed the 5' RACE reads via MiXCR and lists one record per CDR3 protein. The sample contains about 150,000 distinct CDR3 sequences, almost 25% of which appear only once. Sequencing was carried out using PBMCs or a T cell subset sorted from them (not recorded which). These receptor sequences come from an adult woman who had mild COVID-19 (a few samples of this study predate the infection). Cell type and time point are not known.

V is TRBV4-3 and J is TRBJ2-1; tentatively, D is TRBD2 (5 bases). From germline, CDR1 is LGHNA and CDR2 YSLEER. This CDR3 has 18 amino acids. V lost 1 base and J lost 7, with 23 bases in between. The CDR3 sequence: CASSQVAGISARGNEQFF. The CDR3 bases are TGCGCCAGCAGCCAAGTCGCCGGCATTAGCGCACGCGGGAATGAGCAGTTCTTC.

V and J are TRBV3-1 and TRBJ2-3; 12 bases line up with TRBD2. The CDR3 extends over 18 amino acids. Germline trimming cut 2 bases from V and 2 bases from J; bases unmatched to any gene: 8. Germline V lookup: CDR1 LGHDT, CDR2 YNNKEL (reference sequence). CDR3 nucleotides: TGTGCCAGCAGCCAAAAAAAACTAGCGGGGGGCCTCACAGATACGCAGTATTTT. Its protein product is CASSQKKLAGGLTDTQYF.

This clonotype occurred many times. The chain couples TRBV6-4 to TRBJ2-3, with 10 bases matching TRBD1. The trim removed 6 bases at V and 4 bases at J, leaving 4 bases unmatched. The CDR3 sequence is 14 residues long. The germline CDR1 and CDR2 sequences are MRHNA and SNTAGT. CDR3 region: CASSPGQGADTQYF. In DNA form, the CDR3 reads TGTGCCAGCAGCCCAGGACAGGGGGCAGATACGCAGTATTTT.

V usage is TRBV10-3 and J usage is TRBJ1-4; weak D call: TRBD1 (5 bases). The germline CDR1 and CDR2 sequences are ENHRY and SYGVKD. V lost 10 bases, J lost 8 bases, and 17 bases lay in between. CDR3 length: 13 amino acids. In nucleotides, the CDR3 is TGTGCCACCTGGGACCCGTCACGGGAAAAACTGTTTTTT. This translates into CATWDPSREKLFF.

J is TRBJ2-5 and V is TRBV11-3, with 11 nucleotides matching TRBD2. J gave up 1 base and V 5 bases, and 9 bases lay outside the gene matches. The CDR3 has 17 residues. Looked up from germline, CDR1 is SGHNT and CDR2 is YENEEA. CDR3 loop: CASSPSPGTSGQETQYF. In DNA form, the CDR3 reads TGTGCCAGCAGCCCGAGTCCCGGGACTAGCGGCCAAGAGACCCAGTACTTC.

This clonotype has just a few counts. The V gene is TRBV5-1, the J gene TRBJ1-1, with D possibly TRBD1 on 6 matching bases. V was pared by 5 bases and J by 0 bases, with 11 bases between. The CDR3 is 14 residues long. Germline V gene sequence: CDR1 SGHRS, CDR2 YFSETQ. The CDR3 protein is CASSWGHLNTEAFF. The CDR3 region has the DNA TGCGCCAGCAGTTGGGGGCACCTGAACACTGAAGCTTTCTTT.

This chain's CDR3 is CASSFGYRGNQPQHF. CDR3 sequence (DNA): TGTGCCAGCAGTTTTGGGTACAGGGGGAATCAGCCCCAGCATTTT. The chain combines TRBV27 with TRBJ1-5, with TRBD1 identical over 8 bases. J lost 4 bases, V lost 3 bases, and 5 bases had no gene match. Germline V gene data show CDR1 as MNHEY and CDR2 as SMNVEV (reference sequence). The CDR3 is 15 residues long.